Shown below are 27 T cell receptor beta chains from a single sample sequenced in a study of shared T cell receptors in the human thymus. Produced via immunoSEQ multiplex PCR; TCRdb's table is partial and in-frame only. The repertoire holds about 380,000 clones, with roughly 94% as singletons. The sequenced sample consisted of thymocytes. The origin of the receptors is a human donor.

The V and J genes are TRBV28 and TRBJ2-1, with a weak D call TRBD2 (6 bases). V lost 2 bases to trimming and J lost 4 bases, with 12 bases between them. The germline gives CDR1 MDHEN, CDR2 SYDVKM. This CDR3 has 15 amino acids. In nucleotides, the CDR3 is TGTGCCAGCAGTTTAGTCCTAGCGTTGTACAATGAGCAGTTCTTC. It yields the protein CASSLVLALYNEQFF.

The chain employs TRBV28 and TRBJ1-1, with 10 bases fitting TRBD1. This CDR3 contains 18 residues. Per germline, CDR1 MDHEN and CDR2 SYDVKM. V was pared by 5 bases and J by 1 base, with 13 bases of the junction left unmatched. The CDR3 DNA follows: TGTGCCAGCAGTCTTCTTCCGGGACAGGGGCTTCGGAACACTGAAGCTTTCTTT. This translates into CASSLLPGQGLRNTEAFF.

V and J are TRBV7-9 and TRBJ2-2; D might be TRBD2 (6 bases). This CDR3 has 18 residues. Trimming shortened V by 0 bases and J by 9 bases, and 23 bases separated the two germline ends. Looked up from germline, CDR1 is SEHNR and CDR2 is FQNEAQ (reference sequence). The CDR3 DNA reads as TGTGCCAGCAGCTTAGCGAAATTAGGAGGGAGGCCCCACCGGGAGCTGTTTTTT. It encodes CASSLAKLGGRPHRELFF.

This clone was counted once. The CDR3 loop is CASSLESDRQNTEAFF. The CDR3 DNA reads as TGTGCCAGCAGCCTGGAGAGTGACAGGCAGAACACTGAAGCTTTCTTT. The chain has TRBV5-6 and TRBJ1-1, with a weak D call TRBD1 (6 bases). V lost 4 bases, J lost 1 base, and 17 bases lay in between. Germline V gene sequence: CDR1 SGHDT, CDR2 YYEEEE. This CDR3 is built from 16 residues.

This rearrangement joins TRBV10-3 to TRBJ2-7, with D hard to call. Trimming took off 0 bases at V and 2 bases at J, with 17 bases between the two ends. CDR3 length equals 17 residues. CDR1 is ENHRY, CDR2 SYGVKD, per germline. CDR3 nucleotide sequence: TGTGCCATCAGTGAGTCGGATAAGACACCAGTCGCCTACGAGCAGTACTTC. Translated: CAISESDKTPVAYEQYF.

The rearrangement links TRBV9 to TRBJ2-7; 8 bases are a match to TRBD1. Germline lookup yields CDR1 SGDLS and CDR2 YYNGEE. The CDR3 extends over 14 amino acids. The V segment lost 4 bases and the J segment 3 bases; nucleotides outside the gene matches: 6. The CDR3 DNA follows: TGTGCCAGCAGCCCGCGGACAGGGTTCTACGAGCAGTACTTC. Amino acids: CASSPRTGFYEQYF. Variable domain in full (rest from reference TRBV9 and TRBJ2-7): DSGVTQTPKHLITATGQRVTLRCSPRSGDLSVYWYQQSLDQGLQFLIQYYNGEERAKGNILERFSAQQFPDLHSELNLSSLELGDSALYFCASSPRTGFYEQYFGPGTRLTVT.

The chain joins TRBV27 to TRBJ2-1; no definite D call. The CDR3 consists of 11 residues. The germline CDR1 and CDR2 sequences are MNHEY and SMNVEV (reference sequence). V was shortened by 2 bases and J by 6 bases, with 2 bases between the two germline ends. The CDR3 DNA sequence: TGTGCCAGCAGTTTAGCCAATGAGCAGTTCTTC. Protein: CASSLANEQFF.

The chain links TRBV15 to TRBJ2-1; 8 bases match TRBD1. J gave up 4 bases and V 2 bases, and 16 bases lay outside the gene matches. This CDR3 is built from 19 residues. Germline-derived CDR1 and CDR2 are LNHNV and YYDKDF (reference sequence). This CDR3 is CATSRIYKFPGGAYNEQFF. The CDR3 nucleotides read TGTGCCACCAGCAGAATCTATAAATTCCCAGGGGGCGCTTACAATGAGCAGTTCTTC.

The chain combines TRBV7-4 with TRBJ1-3; 10 nucleotides line up with TRBD1. This CDR3 spans 18 amino acids. Per germline, CDR1 SGHVT and CDR2 SQSDAQ. J gave up 0 bases and V 0 bases, and 5 bases lay outside the gene matches. The CDR3 loop is CASSLADRGGHSGNTIYF. The CDR3, as DNA: TGTGCCAGCAGCTTAGCGGACAGGGGGGGCCACTCTGGAAACACCATATATTTT.

V usage is TRBV4-2 and J usage is TRBJ2-1; TRBD2 aligns across 7 bases. Losses at the gene ends were 4 bases for V and 4 bases for J; bases not matched to a gene: 22. CDR1 and CDR2 (germline): LGHNA, YNFKEQ. The CDR3 is 20 residues long. The CDR3 reads CASSRPTLREWGSGYNEQFF. CDR3 nucleotide sequence: TGTGCCAGCAGCCGCCCTACCTTGCGGGAGTGGGGGTCTGGGTACAATGAGCAGTTCTTC.

This clone was seen only once. This rearrangement joins TRBV7-2 to TRBJ2-1; TRBD2 matches 10 bases. The CDR3 length is 18 residues. From germline, CDR1 is SGHTA and CDR2 FQGNSA. The V and J ends lost 2 bases and 9 bases, in that order; junction bases with no gene match: 16. For the CDR3, the DNA is TGTGCCAGCAGCTTACGCCCCAGCGGGAGGGTTTCAATTGGTGAGCAGTTCTTC. Its protein product is CASSLRPSGRVSIGEQFF.

V usage is TRBV14 and J usage is TRBJ2-7, with D possibly being TRBD1 (5 bases). This CDR3 contains 15 residues. The ends were cut back, 0 bases at V and 4 bases at J, with 13 bases in the middle. CDR1 and CDR2 (germline): SGHDN, FVKESK. CDR3 residues: CASSQEFIRGYEQYF. CDR3 bases: TGTGCCAGCAGCCAAGAGTTTATAAGGGGTTACGAGCAGTACTTC.

J is TRBJ2-7 and V is TRBV7-3; tentatively, D is TRBD1 (6 bases). The CDR3 loop spans 13 amino acids. Trimming left V 6 bases short and J 6 bases short, with 15 bases between. Germline V gene lookup returns CDR1 SGHTA and CDR2 FQGTGA. The chain's CDR3 is CASREQGIREQYF. In DNA, the CDR3 is TGTGCCAGCAGGGAACAGGGAATCCGCGAGCAGTACTTC. Full variable domain (missing parts from reference TRBV7-3 and TRBJ2-7): GAGVSQTPSNKVTEKGKYVELRCDPISGHTALYWYRQSLGQGPEFLIYFQGTGAADDSGLPNDRFFAVRPEGSVSTLKIQRTERGDSAVYLCASREQGIREQYFGPGTRLTVT.

The chain couples TRBV28 to TRBJ2-5; 9 positions agree with TRBD1. CDR3 length: 17 residues. Germline values: CDR1 MDHEN, CDR2 SYDVKM. With 7 bases clipped from V and 4 bases from J, the junction kept 16 bases outside the gene matches. The CDR3 here is CASTGSLRDRERETQYF. CDR3 nucleotides: TGTGCCAGCACCGGATCCCTACGGGACAGGGAGAGAGAGACCCAGTACTTC. Supplemented by reference TRBV28 and TRBJ2-5, the full variable domain reads DVKVTQSSRYLVKRTGEKVFLECVQDMDHENMFWYRQDPGLGLRLIYFSYDVKMKEKGDIPEGYSVSREKKERFSLILESASTNQTSMYLCASTGSLRDRERETQYFGPGTRLLVL.

The chain recombines TRBV28 with TRBJ1-1, with D unclear. The CDR3 sequence is 15 residues long. Trimming left V 6 bases short and J 4 bases short, with 18 bases between. Germline loops: CDR1 MDHEN, CDR2 SYDVKM. In nucleotides, the CDR3 is TGTGCCAGCAGCCCACACGTCCCCCAAGGCACTGAAGCTTTCTTT. It codes for CASSPHVPQGTEAFF.

This chain uses TRBV28 with TRBJ2-5; tentative D call: TRBD1 (6 bases). Germline V gene sequence: CDR1 MDHEN, CDR2 SYDVKM. The CDR3 consists of 15 residues. Trimming pared 5 bases from V and 3 bases from J, leaving 16 bases between. The CDR3 sequence is CASSPLDSLKETQYF. The CDR3 DNA sequence: TGTGCCAGCAGTCCACTGGACAGCCTTAAAGAGACCCAGTACTTC. Looking up the rest from reference TRBV28 and TRBJ2-5 gives the full variable domain: DVKVTQSSRYLVKRTGEKVFLECVQDMDHENMFWYRQDPGLGLRLIYFSYDVKMKEKGDIPEGYSVSREKKERFSLILESASTNQTSMYLCASSPLDSLKETQYFGPGTRLLVL.

The J gene is TRBJ1-3, the V gene TRBV14; D may be TRBD1 (5 bases). The CDR3 is 14 amino acids. Deletions cut 7 bases from V and 0 bases from J, with 10 bases between. Per the germline V gene, CDR1 is SGHDN and CDR2 is FVKESK. CDR3 DNA sequence: TGTGCCAGCACCCCCGGGGCCTCTGGAAACACCATATATTTT. Its protein product is CASTPGASGNTIYF.

The J gene is TRBJ2-1, the V gene TRBV25-1; 10 bases are a match to TRBD2. The CDR3 has 16 residues. The germline CDR1 and CDR2 sequences are MGHDK and SYGVNS. The V gene end was trimmed by 3 bases and the J gene end by 7 bases; junction bases not matched to a gene: 9. CDR3 residues: CASSDPSGSAPNEQFF. The CDR3 bases are TGTGCCAGCAGTGATCCTAGCGGGAGTGCCCCTAATGAGCAGTTCTTC.

The V gene is TRBV15, the J gene TRBJ2-3; TRBD2 aligns across 12 bases. This CDR3 region has 18 residues. Germline CDR1 LNHNV, CDR2 YYDKDF (reference sequence). V was pared by 0 bases and J by 6 bases, with 10 bases of the junction left unmatched. CDR3 DNA sequence: TGTGCCACCAGCAGAGATCGCTCCGGGACTAGCGGGTGGGATACGCAGTATTTT. It codes for CATSRDRSGTSGWDTQYF.

The rearrangement uses TRBV27 and TRBJ2-1; D is perhaps TRBD2 (6 bases). Germline V gene sequence: CDR1 MNHEY, CDR2 SMNVEV (reference sequence). V lost 1 base to trimming and J lost 7 bases, with 17 bases between them. This CDR3 spans 16 amino acids. This CDR3 reads CASSLWEATIGNEQFF. The CDR3 DNA reads TGTGCCAGCAGTTTATGGGAGGCCACAATTGGGAATGAGCAGTTCTTC.

The V gene is TRBV11-3, the J gene TRBJ2-4; D ambiguous. This CDR3 is built from 15 residues. CDR1 and CDR2 from the germline V gene are SGHNT and YENEEA. V gave up 4 bases and J gave up 0 bases, with 10 bases separating them. CDR3 sequence: CASSSSRRAKNIQYF. As DNA, the CDR3 is TGTGCCAGCAGCTCATCCCGACGAGCCAAAAACATTCAGTACTTC.

This rearrangement joins TRBV15 to TRBJ2-1, with D possibly matching TRBD2 (6 bases). V lost 4 bases and J 5 bases, leaving 12 bases between the germline ends. This CDR3 spans 14 amino acids. Germline V gene sequence: CDR1 LNHNV, CDR2 YYDKDF (reference sequence). The CDR3 here is CATSNRRANNEQFF. Here the CDR3 DNA reads TGTGCCACCAGCAACAGGAGGGCCAACAATGAGCAGTTCTTC. The variable domain in full, completed from reference TRBV15 and TRBJ2-1, reads DAMVIQNPRYQVTQFGKPVTLSCSQTLNHNVMYWYQQKSSQAPKLLFHYYDKDFNNEADTPDNFQSRRPNTSFCFLDIRSPGLGDTAMYLCATSNRRANNEQFFGPGTRLTVL.

This chain joins TRBV10-3 and TRBJ1-1; 7 bases map to TRBD1. Germline CDR1 is ENHRY and CDR2 is SYGVKD. Trimming removed 4 bases from V and 1 base from J; junction bases left unmatched: 0. This CDR3 has 13 residues. The CDR3 bases are TGTGCCATCAGTGGGACAGGGAACACTGAAGCTTTCTTT. The encoded protein is CAISGTGNTEAFF.

The rearrangement uses TRBV6-4 and TRBJ1-1; 8 bases are shared with TRBD1. This CDR3 has 14 amino acids. V was clipped by 4 bases and J by 6 bases; unmatched bases: 7. CDR1 MRHNA and CDR2 SNTAGT come from the germline V gene. The CDR3 reads CASSARPRGPEAFF. The CDR3 nucleotides read TGTGCCAGCAGTGCCCGGCCCAGGGGGCCTGAAGCTTTCTTT.

The J gene is TRBJ1-4, the V gene TRBV2, with D uncertain. Per the germline V gene, CDR1 is SNHLY and CDR2 is FYNNEI. The CDR3 totals 12 residues. V lost 1 base and J 7 bases, leaving 4 bases between the germline ends. The DNA for the CDR3 is TGTGCCAGCAGTGAAGAGAGTGAAAAACTGTTTTTT. It is translated as CASSEESEKLFF.

The chain is built from TRBV30 and TRBJ1-2, with D unclear. The germline V gene encodes CDR1 GTSNPN and CDR2 SVGIG (reference sequence). Trimming took off 2 bases at V and 1 base at J, with 14 bases between the two ends. CDR3 length: 15 residues. The CDR3 DNA is TGTGCCTGGAGTCCCCGGCCAGCGATTAACTATGGCTACACCTTC. Translation: CAWSPRPAINYGYTF.

CDR3 amino acids: CASSQTGDIGETQYF. CDR3 bases: TGTGCCAGCAGCCAGACAGGGGACATCGGAGAGACCCAGTACTTC. This chain links TRBV6-5 with TRBJ2-5; 8 bases fit TRBD1. Trimming removed 6 bases from V and 4 bases from J; junction bases left unmatched: 10. Germline assignment: CDR1 MNHEY and CDR2 SVGAGI. This CDR3 has 15 residues.